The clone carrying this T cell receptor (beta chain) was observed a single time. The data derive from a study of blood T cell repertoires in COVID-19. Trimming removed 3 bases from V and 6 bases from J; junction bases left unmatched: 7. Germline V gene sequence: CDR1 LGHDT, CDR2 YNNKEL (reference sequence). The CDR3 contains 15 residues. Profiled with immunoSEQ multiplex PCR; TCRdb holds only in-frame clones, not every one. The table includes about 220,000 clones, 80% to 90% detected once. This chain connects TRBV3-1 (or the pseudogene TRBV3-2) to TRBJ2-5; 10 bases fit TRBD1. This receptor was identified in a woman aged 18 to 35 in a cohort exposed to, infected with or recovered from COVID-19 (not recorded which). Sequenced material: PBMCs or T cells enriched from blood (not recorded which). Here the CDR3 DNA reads TGTGCCAGCAGCCATAGACAGGGGGCGATTCAGACCCAGTACTTC. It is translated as CASSHRQGAIQTQYF.